A single T cell receptor beta chain is shown here with its context. This clonotype was counted between two and nine times. Its specific antigen is unknown. No much larger clone exists at a distance of one base, and base qualities are not known. The time point label of this sample denotes: persistent/refractory GD, antithyroid drugs over 5 years with positive TRAb. For both TCR sequencing and RNA sequencing, RNA was extracted from PBMCs in TRIzol. The diagnosis of Graves' disease followed American Thyroid Association guidelines. Patients for the study were recruited at an endocrinology department in Xi'an, China. Each patient gave approximately 9 milliliters of peripheral blood, collected in an EDTA anticoagulant tube. PBMCs were isolated by Ficoll Paque Plus density gradient separation without further T cell sorting. RNA quality was checked with an Agilent 2100 Bioanalyzer and agarose gel, and concentration with a NanoDrop 2000.

The CDR3 runs 15 amino acids, cysteine and phenylalanine included. Only the CDR3 part of the read is kept: 45 bases, read in frame from the first base. Unmatched junction bases come to 7, with V trimmed by 3 bases and J by 3 bases. Library method: multiplex PCR. Sequencing was performed on an Illumina HiSeq 4000. To build TCR beta libraries, CDR3 regions were amplified by Arm-PCR using iRepertoire HTBI primers. Before sequencing, the PCR products went through gel purification. The authors' analysis ran thus. Across samples, 60 to 75 TRBV and 13 to 15 TRBJ segments were identified and used for gene usage analysis of CDR3 amino acid clonotypes. Filtered high-quality paired reads were merged into contigs using COPE and FqMerger. BLAST was used to align contigs to IMGT TRBV, TRBD and TRBJ reference genes, and CDR3 was defined according to IMGT. Highly expanded clones were defined as clonotypes with a frequency above 0.1%. Repertoire diversity was measured by Shannon entropy, and V-J evenness by the Gini coefficient. A clonotype found in more than one individual was treated as public. The raw public data were reprocessed by TCRdb itself: fastp quality trimming at Q25, MiXCR clonotype calling, in-frame beta chains only. Rows with a matching CDR3 protein are joined into one entry that keeps the most common DNA and genes. TCRdb's processing, not the authors' own work, is the source of the V and J calls. This sample comprises 300,000 to 500,000 distinct CDR3 sequences, around 20% of them detected only once. In total, the top ten clones hold more than 20% of the sample.

The data were obtained in a study of regulatory T cells in long-lasting Graves disease listed by TCRdb under 2021. With respect to the entire study: Persistent Graves' disease meant more than 5 years of antithyroid drug treatment with TSH receptor autoantibodies that stayed positive. Patients with persistent Graves' disease were compared with patients with newly diagnosed Graves' disease using TCR sequencing and RNA sequencing of peripheral blood. The study was registered as a clinical trial and conducted in China. A total of about 33 samples were covered by TCR sequencing, comprising some 13 persistent and approximately 20 newly diagnosed Graves' disease patients. Persistent Graves' disease patients in the clinical cohort had taken antithyroid drugs for approximately ten years on average. Broad study findings and their caveats: A larger number of public clonotypes was shared among persistent patients (fewer than 3,000) than among newly diagnosed patients (around 890). The small sample size was acknowledged by the authors as a limitation that may reduce accuracy. Only the TCR beta chain was sequenced and analyzed. TRBV28, TRBJ1-2 and TRBJ2-5 were preferentially used in persistent disease, while TRBV20-1 and TRBJ2-1 were favored in newly diagnosed disease. Lower TCR Shannon entropy and fewer highly expanded clones were observed in persistent Graves' disease patients than in newly diagnosed patients, which suggested clonal expansion. Only peripheral blood was studied, because thyroid tissue, the primary lesion, was inaccessible.

The material sequenced was peripheral blood mononuclear cells (PBMCs), taken when the disease was refractory, from a patient treated with antithyroid drugs. The rearranged segments are TRBV12-3 or TRBV12-4 and TRBJ1-2, and 7 junctional nucleotides match TRBD1. The source of this sequence is a female donor with Graves disease. CDR3 sequence: CASSFSDREDYGYTF. In nucleotide form, the sequence is TGTGCCAGCAGTTTCTCCGACAGGGAAGACTATGGCTACACCTTC.